This T cell receptor beta chain came from a study of blood T cell repertoires in COVID-19. About the study: Sites across the United States, Italy and Spain contributed samples from acute and convalescent COVID-19. T cells, B-cell-depleted T cells, or PBMCs provided the cDNA or gDNA that served as material.

In the original analysis: From reference gene primer amplification, estimates of nucleated cell counts were derived. Sequenced by immunoSEQ multiplex PCR; TCRdb stores in-frame clones only, minus some. The DNA gave D and trimming, while V, J and clone size come from that table. The repertoire holds some 57,000 clones, with about 90% as singletons. Trimming left V 3 bases short and J 1 base short, with 16 bases between. Germline V CDR1 and CDR2: SGDLS, YYNGEE. The CDR3 runs 16 residues. The receptor was isolated from a man aged 60-69 years with active COVID-19. Sequenced input: peripheral blood. V gene TRBV9 combines with J gene TRBJ1-1; no clear D gene. The CDR3 is CASSETSGAWNTEAFF. The CDR3 DNA is TGTGCCAGCAGCGAGACCTCAGGTGCCTGGAACACTGAAGCTTTCTTT.